These T cell receptor beta chains were read from a single sample in a study of cytomegalovirus exposure and HLA in healthy donors. Clones were sequenced by immunoSEQ multiplex PCR, and TCRdb holds only the in-frame ones, with some missing. This repertoire shows 160,000 or so clones, around four fifths found once; its top ten account for less than 2%. Sequenced material: PBMCs. The source is a woman under 30 in good health and CMV-seronegative. The CDR3 runs from the conserved cysteine through the conserved F or W. Fields, in order: V gene, clone size, J gene, D gene, CDR3 protein, CDR3 DNA. A D gene is named only where the DNA matches it firmly. Rows may omit the clone size; those that give it use once, few, many or a size class.

>TRBV6-5|-|TRBJ1-5|-
CASSYSKTAYDQPQHF
TGTGCCAGCAGTTACTCGAAGACAGCCTACGATCAGCCCCAGCATTTT
>TRBV28|-|TRBJ2-5|-
CASSLQGLKETQYF
TGTGCCAGCAGTTTACAGGGATTAAAAGAGACCCAGTACTTC
>TRBV27|-|TRBJ1-1|-
CASSSTRGGGTEAFF
TGTGCCAGCAGTTCCACCAGGGGCGGGGGCACTGAAGCTTTCTTT
>TRBV27|-|TRBJ1-5|-
CASSEWPPIQGNQPQHF
TGTGCCAGCAGTGAATGGCCCCCTATTCAGGGCAATCAGCCCCAGCATTTT
>TRBV5-1|few|TRBJ2-7|-
CASSSPGQNEQYF
TGCGCCAGCAGCTCTCCTGGACAGAACGAGCAGTACTTC
>TRBV21-1|-|TRBJ2-1|-
CASPTGYYEQFF
TGTGCCAGCCCGACAGGATACTATGAGCAGTTCTTC
>TRBV9|few|TRBJ2-7|-
CASSANRDEQYF
TGTGCCAGCAGCGCAAACAGGGACGAGCAGTACTTC
>TRBV5-1|-|TRBJ2-6|-
CASSLNSQAVRSGANVLTF
TGCGCCAGCAGCTTGAATAGTCAGGCCGTAAGATCTGGGGCCAACGTCCTGACTTTC
>TRBV28|-|TRBJ1-6|TRBD1
CASSETGARSPLHF
TGTGCCAGCAGTGAGACAGGGGCAAGGTCACCCCTCCACTTT
>TRBV27|few|TRBJ2-3|-
CASSLIVRGGTDTQYF
TGTGCCAGCAGTTTAATCGTCAGGGGGGGCACAGATACGCAGTATTTT
>TRBV9|-|TRBJ2-1|TRBD2
CASSVVAGSYNEQFF
TGTGCCAGCAGCGTAGTAGCGGGGTCCTACAATGAGCAGTTCTTC
>TRBV19|-|TRBJ2-1|TRBD1
CASSMDRGSYNEQFF
TGTGCCAGTAGTATGGACAGGGGGTCCTACAATGAGCAGTTCTTC
>TRBV9|-|TRBJ1-3|-
CASSPVSGNTIYF
TGTGCCAGCAGCCCAGTCTCTGGAAACACCATATATTTT
>TRBV9|-|TRBJ2-2|TRBD2
CASSVATGLAGRNTGELFF
TGTGCCAGCAGCGTAGCTACGGGACTAGCGGGGAGGAACACCGGGGAGCTGTTTTTT
>TRBV2|-|TRBJ1-2|TRBD1
CASKWTGQDGYTF
TGTGCCAGCAAATGGACAGGGCAGGATGGCTACACCTTC
>TRBV19|-|TRBJ2-1|TRBD1
CASSPGQGFNEQFF
TGTGCCAGTAGTCCGGGACAGGGATTCAATGAGCAGTTCTTC
>TRBV7-9|-|TRBJ1-2|TRBD1
CASSFADRQRRCTF
TGTGCCAGCAGTTTCGCGGACAGGCAACGCCGGTGCACCTTC
>TRBV6-1|-|TRBJ1-5|-
CASGSELYSNQPQHF
TGTGCCAGCGGCAGTGAACTATATAGCAATCAGCCCCAGCATTTT
>TRBV5-4|-|TRBJ2-2|-
CASSVGDTRAGELFF
TGTGCCAGCAGCGTAGGGGACACCCGGGCCGGGGAGCTGTTTTTT
>TRBV30|-|TRBJ2-7|-
CAWSPSSMSYEQYF
TGTGCCTGGAGTCCGAGTTCGATGTCCTACGAGCAGTACTTC
>TRBV28|-|TRBJ1-1|TRBD1
CASAGQVEAFF
TGTGCCAGTGCCGGACAGGTTGAAGCTTTCTTT
>TRBV19|-|TRBJ1-3|-
CASSDNSGNTIYF
TGTGCCAGTTCGGACAACTCTGGAAACACCATATATTTT
>TRBV14|-|TRBJ2-2|TRBD1
CASSPYRGVANTGELFF
TGTGCCAGCAGCCCCTACAGGGGAGTCGCGAACACCGGGGAGCTGTTTTTT
>TRBV7-6|-|TRBJ1-4|TRBD1
CASSPTGTNEKLFF
TGTGCCAGCAGCCCGACAGGGACTAATGAAAAACTGTTTTTT
>TRBV6-5|-|TRBJ2-7|-
CASSFGRSSYEQYF
TGTGCCAGCAGTTTCGGAAGGAGCTCCTACGAGCAGTACTTC
>TRBV7-6|-|TRBJ2-7|TRBD1
CASSPRDRPSYEQYF
TGTGCCAGCAGCCCTAGGGACAGACCTTCCTACGAGCAGTACTTC
>TRBV7-9|-|TRBJ2-3|TRBD1
CASSTGTGYETDTQYF
TGTGCCAGCAGCACAGGGACAGGGTATGAAACAGATACGCAGTATTTT
>TRBV6-5|-|TRBJ1-1|-
CASSYSRGNTEAFF
TGTGCCAGCAGTTACTCGCGGGGGAACACTGAAGCTTTCTTT
>TRBV7-2|once|TRBJ2-7|TRBD2
CASSYRPPLRGAYYEQYF
TGTGCCAGCAGCTACCGACCACCACTGCGGGGGGCCTATTACGAGCAGTACTTC
>TRBV5-1|-|TRBJ2-1|TRBD2
CASKLAESYNEQFF
TGCGCCAGCAAACTAGCGGAGTCCTACAATGAGCAGTTCTTC
>TRBV7-2|-|TRBJ1-5|-
CASSQMGDNHQPQHF
TGTGCCAGCAGCCAAATGGGGGACAATCATCAGCCCCAGCATTTT
>TRBV7-9|-|TRBJ2-5|TRBD1
CASSPGTVFKETQYF
TGTGCCAGCAGCCCAGGGACAGTCTTCAAAGAGACCCAGTACTTC
>TRBV6-1|-|TRBJ1-5|TRBD1
CASRAGTGFNQPQHF
TGTGCCAGCAGGGCCGGGACAGGGTTTAATCAGCCCCAGCATTTT
>TRBV7-6|-|TRBJ2-5|-
CASSFSVETQYF
TGTGCCAGCAGCTTTAGCGTCGAGACCCAGTACTTC
>TRBV6-4|-|TRBJ1-2|TRBD1
CASSDSVQDRAGYGYTF
TGTGCCAGCAGTGACTCGGTCCAGGACAGGGCAGGCTATGGCTACACCTTC
>TRBV13|-|TRBJ2-2|TRBD2
CASSQTSRYTGELFF
TGTGCCAGCAGTCAGACTAGCAGGTACACCGGGGAGCTGTTTTTT